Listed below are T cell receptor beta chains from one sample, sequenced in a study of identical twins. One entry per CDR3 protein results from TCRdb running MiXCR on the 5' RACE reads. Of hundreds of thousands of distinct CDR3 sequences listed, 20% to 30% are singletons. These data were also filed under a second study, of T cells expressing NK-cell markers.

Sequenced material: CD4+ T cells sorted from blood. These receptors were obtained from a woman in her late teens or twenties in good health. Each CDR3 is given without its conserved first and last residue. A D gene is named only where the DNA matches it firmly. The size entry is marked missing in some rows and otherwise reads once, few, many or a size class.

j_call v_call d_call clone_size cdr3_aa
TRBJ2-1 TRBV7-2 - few ASSSLGPSYNEQF
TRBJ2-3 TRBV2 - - ASKGSLSDTQY
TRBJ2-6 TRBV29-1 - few SATPGNSGANVLT
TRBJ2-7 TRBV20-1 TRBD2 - SAGKGGRRGEQY
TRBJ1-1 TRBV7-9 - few ASSTDTAEAF
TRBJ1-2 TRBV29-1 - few SDRQEVYGYT
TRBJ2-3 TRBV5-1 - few ASSLNLPRDTQY
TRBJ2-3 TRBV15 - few ATSRDRGQDTQY
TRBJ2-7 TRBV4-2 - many ASSPSQSYEQY
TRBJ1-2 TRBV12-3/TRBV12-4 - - ASSLGGISHT
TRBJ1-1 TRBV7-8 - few ASSSDGGGTEAF
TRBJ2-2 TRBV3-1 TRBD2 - ASSQLAGGPFTGELF
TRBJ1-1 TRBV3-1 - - ASSDKKEAF
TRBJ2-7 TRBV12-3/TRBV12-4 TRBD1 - ASSPPGQGYEQY
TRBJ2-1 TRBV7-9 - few ASSVAHNEQF
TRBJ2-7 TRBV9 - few ASSVEGGRSYEQY
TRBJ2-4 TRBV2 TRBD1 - ASRERGLAKNIQY
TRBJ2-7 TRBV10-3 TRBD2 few AIRRSGSSYEQY
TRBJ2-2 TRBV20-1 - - SAGGTANTGELF
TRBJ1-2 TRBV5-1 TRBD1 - ASSEGRGPGYT
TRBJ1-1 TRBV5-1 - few ASSLAGNEAF
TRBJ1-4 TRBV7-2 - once ASRRTNEKLF
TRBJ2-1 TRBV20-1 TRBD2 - SARGLAGGFNEQF
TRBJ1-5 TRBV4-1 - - ASSPWWNQPQH
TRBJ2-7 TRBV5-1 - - ASSPSSPSYEQY
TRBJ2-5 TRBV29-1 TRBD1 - SGSTGTAQETQY
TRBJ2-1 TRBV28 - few ASSPYRRGAHNEQF
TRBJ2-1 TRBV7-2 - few ASSLAWGITYNEQF
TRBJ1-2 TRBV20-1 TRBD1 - SANRGTAGQGYT
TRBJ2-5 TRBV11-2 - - ASSLDRQSAY
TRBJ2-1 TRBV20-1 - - SASGLSSYNEQF
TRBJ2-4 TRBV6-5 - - ASSYSETAKNIQY
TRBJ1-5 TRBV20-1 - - SAPPPHGLSNQPQH
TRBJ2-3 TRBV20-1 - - SARGRGALDTQY
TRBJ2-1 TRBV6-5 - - ASSYSIAGQSYNEQF
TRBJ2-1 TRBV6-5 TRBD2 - ASSYGGSVYNEQF
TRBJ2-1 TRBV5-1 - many ASSLPGGNEQF
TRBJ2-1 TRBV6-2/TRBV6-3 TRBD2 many ASTLPGTSSNEQF
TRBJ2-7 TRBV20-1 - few SARVGGYEQY
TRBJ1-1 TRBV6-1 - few ASSDRETTEAF
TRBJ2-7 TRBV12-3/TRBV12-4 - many ASSLVGAYEQY
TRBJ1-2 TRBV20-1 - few SARVGIDYGYT
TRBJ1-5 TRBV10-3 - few AIREDRGGNQPQH
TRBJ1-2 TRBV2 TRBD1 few ASSEERTGQGYT
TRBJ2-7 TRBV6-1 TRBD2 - ASSSQGLALYEQY
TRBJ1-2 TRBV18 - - ASSPADGYT
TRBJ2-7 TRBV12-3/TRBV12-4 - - ASSPPLYSYEQY
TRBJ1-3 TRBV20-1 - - SALDRPSGNTIY
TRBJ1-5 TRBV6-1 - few ASSVRDIGNQPQH
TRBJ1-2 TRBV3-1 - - ASSQFIRDSEGYT
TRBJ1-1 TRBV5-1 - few ASSLGDMGQNTEAF